This note documents a single T cell receptor (beta chain) sequence. The sample comes from a study of technical replicates of blood from a handful of donors. Assay used: immunoSEQ multiplex PCR; TCRdb lists only in-frame clones, some missing. The sample has about 66,000 clones, roughly 88% seen once. The CDR3 loop spans 14 amino acids. Germline CDR1 is SGHDT and CDR2 is YYEEEE. The sequence was obtained from a human donor in good health. Some clones in this sample may be carry-over from other donors' samples. This chain joins TRBV5-6 and TRBJ2-5, with 8 positions matching TRBD2. Input material: PBMCs. The CDR3 bases are TGTGCGATGTCGGACAGCGGGAGTGTAGAGACCCAGTACTTC. Its protein is CAMSDSGSVETQYF.